Below, 4 T cell receptor beta chains from the same sample are listed, as sequenced in a study of cytomegalovirus exposure and HLA in healthy donors. 60 Vbeta and 13 Jbeta primers were used in PCR. Here immunoSEQ multiplex PCR was the method, and the copy in TCRdb shows in-frame clones only, minus some. The sample includes roughly 150,000 clones, roughly 79% of them seen just once. Sequencing was carried out using PBMCs. These receptors were taken from a woman aged 35 to 49 in good health and CMV-seronegative.

CDR3 in amino acids: CASSTQGAPDTQYF. CDR3 nucleotide sequence: TGTGCCAGTAGTACCCAGGGGGCGCCAGATACGCAGTATTTT. This chain links TRBV19 with TRBJ2-3, with 8 bases lining up with TRBD1. The CDR3 runs 14 residues. In germline, CDR1 is LNHDA, CDR2 SQIVND (reference sequence). V shed 4 bases and J 4 bases; nucleotides not matched to a gene: 4.

In this sample, this clone turned up a few times. This sequence joins TRBV5-5 and TRBJ1-1, with D unresolved. The CDR3 consists of 12 residues. CDR1 SGHKS and CDR2 YYEKEE come from the germline V gene (reference sequence). V was pared by 1 base and J by 8 bases, with 9 bases between. CDR3 in amino acids: CASSLNGREAFF. The CDR3 region has the DNA TGTGCCAGCAGCTTGAATGGGAGGGAAGCTTTCTTT.

The chain couples TRBV4-2 to TRBJ2-7; no definite D call. CDR3 size: 15 residues. Deletions cut 2 bases from V and 3 bases from J, with 14 bases between. Germline values: CDR1 LGHNA, CDR2 YNFKEQ. The CDR3 protein is CASSQFGPGFYEQYF. DNA for the CDR3: TGTGCCAGCAGCCAATTTGGGCCAGGCTTCTACGAGCAGTACTTC.

The rearrangement joins TRBV7-9 to TRBJ2-1; 12 nucleotides match TRBD2. Germline trimming cut 1 base from V and 7 bases from J; bases unmatched to any gene: 5. Germline V gene sequence: CDR1 SEHNR, CDR2 FQNEAQ (reference sequence). The CDR3 is 16 residues long. DNA for the CDR3: TGTGCCAGCAGCTTAGGACTAGCGGGAGAGGGGAATGAGCAGTTCTTC. Its translation is CASSLGLAGEGNEQFF.